Listed below are T cell receptor beta chains from one sample, sequenced in a study of beta chain features in type 1 diabetes. The repertoire was sequenced with immunoSEQ multiplex PCR; TCRdb's copy has only in-frame clones and lacks some. The sample lists 620,000 or so clones, 15% to 17% occurring once. The sample was naive CD4+ T cells from blood. The receptor source for this set is a man between 18 and 29 years old in good health. Both conserved end residues are part of each CDR3. Each record gives: V gene, CDR3 protein.

TRBV2 CASSEETRGGELFF
TRBV4-1 CASSHRSGSGASTDTQYF
TRBV5-5 CASTRTSGGNNEQYF
TRBV2 CASQRSSYNEQFF
TRBV5-4 CASSSGQIVNEQFF
TRBV7-2 CASSQREGTGELFF
TRBV2 CASSRGLAYEQYF
TRBV30 CAWSVGGQMNTEAFF
TRBV18 CASSPQSGGQETQYF
TRBV5-1 CASSLTGTVETQYF
TRBV7-2 CASSFPRRGGGADTQYF
TRBV9 CASSLISGANVLTF
TRBV5-1 CASSTGLAGGIRETQYF
TRBV18 CASSPLASGGATDTQYF
TRBV10-3 CAITPREGYGYTF
TRBV9 CASSVAPRTDGYEQFF
TRBV6-5 CASSYGAGGGTDTQYF
TRBV10-3 CAISGPLANTGELFF
TRBV5-6 CASSHSTNYEQYF
TRBV19 CASTLSGYTEAFF
TRBV2 CASRGLKGRPEAFF
TRBV9 CASSVVGHSTDTQYF
TRBV4-3 CASSQDVGQGGQNSPLHF
TRBV29-1 CSAGGWYTQYF
TRBV7-6 CASSREHNLYNEQFF
TRBV25-1 CASQRTGGLGYTF
TRBV7-9 CASSPQGLAGFYNEQFF
TRBV7-9 CASSSQGLGEKLFF
TRBV6-5 CASRPGQGVGETQYF
TRBV7-9 CASSLRGAIADTQYF
TRBV9 CASSLPEGGGRSYNEQFF
TRBV25-1 CASSEWRGETQYF
TRBV14 CASSVRPTSSAGTQYF
TRBV7-2 CASSFSRGTYEQYF
TRBV4-2 CASSQDYRGPVSYEQYF
TRBV27 CASSPGTVLEAAFF
TRBV5-1 CASSLEGQGAKYEQYF
TRBV9 CASSGMGQRGNTIYF
TRBV4-1 CASSPTRGTEAFF
TRBV13 CASSFSPSEQYF
TRBV7-6 CASSLRTGNSPLHF
TRBV6-5 CASSWDRVNTEAFF
TRBV29-1 CSVAGTAEQYF
TRBV11-3 CASSSTSGWEETQYF
TRBV9 CASSVALASGRGYEQYF
TRBV28 CASSLSLPFTNYGYTF